One and the same sample provided the 29 T cell receptor beta chains below, sequenced in a study of response to subunit inactivated influenza vaccine. TCRdb re-analysed the RT-PCR reads in MiXCR, keeping a single row per CDR3 protein. The sample lists roughly 500,000 distinct CDR3 sequences; around 25% were seen once. The sequenced sample was CD4+ T cells sorted from PBMCs, obtained around 5 days after vaccination. Receptors were obtained from a man aged 50-60 years who received an inactivated influenza vaccine.

V and J are TRBV3-1 and TRBJ1-1, with 7 bases aligning to TRBD1. This CDR3 comprises 14 residues. Germline CDR1 is LGHDT and CDR2 is YNNKEL (reference sequence). The trim removed 6 bases at V and 3 bases at J, leaving 7 bases unmatched. The DNA for the CDR3 is TGTGCCAGCAGAGAACAGGGGAGGGACACTGAAGCTTTCTTT. It codes for CASREQGRDTEAFF.

This clonotype was counted between two and nine times. The V and J genes are TRBV12-3 or TRBV12-4 and TRBJ1-2; tentative D call: TRBD1 (6 bases). With 2 bases removed from V and 6 bases from J, the gap between germline ends came to 10 bases. CDR3 length: 13 amino acids. For the CDR3, the DNA is TGTGCCAGCAGTTTATCAGGGGACCATGGCTACACCTTC. It translates to CASSLSGDHGYTF.

This clonotype was counted ten times or more. The chain employs TRBV7-8 and TRBJ2-2, with a possible D match to TRBD1 (5 bases). This CDR3 comprises 14 residues. Germline CDR1 reads SGHVS; CDR2 reads FQNEAQ. Trimming removed 5 bases at V and 1 base at J, with 8 bases between. CDR3 protein: CASSPQGNTGELFF. As DNA, the CDR3 is TGTGCCAGCAGCCCCCAGGGGAACACCGGGGAGCTGTTTTTT.

This chain connects TRBV15 to TRBJ2-3, with 8 bases identical to TRBD2. V was clipped by 0 bases and J by 5 bases; unmatched bases: 7. Germline-derived CDR1 and CDR2 are LNHNV and YYDKDF (reference sequence). The CDR3 sequence is 16 residues long. DNA of the CDR3: TGTGCCACCAGCAGAGAAAGCGGGAGTGCGGGAGATACGCAGTATTTT. As protein: CATSRESGSAGDTQYF.

Ten or more counts support this clonotype. The V and J genes are TRBV7-3 and TRBJ2-1; 10 bases are shared with TRBD2. The CDR3 contains 15 residues. V shed 4 bases, J shed 2 bases, and the junction held 2 bases outside the gene matches. Germline CDR1 and CDR2: SGHTA and FQGTGA. The CDR3 protein is CASSYSGRTYNEQFF. As DNA, the CDR3 is TGTGCCAGCAGCTATAGCGGGAGGACCTACAATGAGCAGTTCTTC.

This clonotype came up a few times. CDR3 DNA sequence: TGTGCCAGCAGCTTAACTAAAGCGGGAGGGTATGAGCAGTTCTTC. Protein: CASSLTKAGGYEQFF. J is TRBJ2-1 and V is TRBV7-3, with 10 nucleotides matching TRBD2. The length of the CDR3 is 15 residues. Trimming took 0 bases from V and 8 from J; bases not matched to a gene: 4. The germline V gene has CDR1 SGHTA and CDR2 FQGTGA.

This sequence joins TRBV5-1 and TRBJ2-2; no reliable D call. Germline CDR1 reads SGHRS; CDR2 reads YFSETQ. The CDR3 spans 15 residues. Trimming stripped 0 bases from V and 1 base from J, with 7 bases between. The CDR3 nucleotides read TGCGCCAGCAGCTTGGCCCGACAGAACACCGGGGAGCTGTTTTTT. As protein: CASSLARQNTGELFF.

The chain links TRBV24-1 to TRBJ2-5, with a possible D match to TRBD1 (5 bases). Trimming removed 10 bases at V and 7 bases at J, with 15 bases between. CDR3 length equals 12 residues. Germline loops: CDR1 KGHDR, CDR2 SFDVKD. The CDR3 nucleotides are TGTGCCACGGAACAGGCGCTTGGGACCCAGTACTTC. It codes for CATEQALGTQYF.

This chain links TRBV5-1 with TRBJ2-7; D call uncertain. This CDR3 comprises 16 residues. V shed 4 bases and J shed 4 bases, with 21 bases lying between them. The germline V gene has CDR1 SGHRS and CDR2 YFSETQ. CDR3 amino acids: CASSLGSAVRSYEQYF. DNA of the CDR3: TGCGCCAGCAGCCTTGGATCCGCGGTGCGATCTTACGAGCAGTACTTC.

Only a few counts were recorded for this clonotype. CDR3 sequence: CAISGRSLGANEQFF. The CDR3, as DNA: TGTGCCATCAGTGGCCGGTCCCTTGGGGCTAATGAGCAGTTCTTC. The rearrangement uses TRBV10-3 and TRBJ2-1; possibly TRBD1 for D (5 bases). The CDR3 consists of 15 residues. V lost 4 bases, J lost 7 bases, and 17 bases lay in between. Looked up from germline, CDR1 is ENHRY and CDR2 is SYGVKD.

This clonotype was found a few times. The chain joins TRBV6-1 to TRBJ1-5; weak D call: TRBD1 (6 bases). The CDR3 consists of 13 residues. V was trimmed by 5 bases and J by 7 bases, leaving 12 bases between them. CDR1 MNHNS and CDR2 SASEGT come from the germline V gene. CDR3: CASSRQATQPQHF. For the CDR3, the DNA is TGTGCCAGCAGTCGACAGGCTACCCAGCCCCAGCATTTT.

Ten or more counts support this clonotype. The chain is built from TRBV7-9 and TRBJ2-7; a possible D gene is TRBD2 (6 bases). Trimming pared 1 base from V and 5 bases from J, leaving 12 bases between. Germline V gives CDR1 SEHNR, CDR2 FQNEAQ (reference sequence). This CDR3 has 14 residues. The CDR3 DNA is TGTGCCAGCAGCTTAGTTCCGGGGGACGACGAGCAGTACTTC. This sequence encodes CASSLVPGDDEQYF.

The chain couples TRBV5-5 to TRBJ2-1; D gene unclear. Deletions cut 0 bases from V and 7 bases from J, with 8 bases between. Germline V gives CDR1 SGHKS, CDR2 YYEKEE (reference sequence). CDR3 length: 13 residues. CDR3 sequence: CASSLVSANEQFF. The CDR3 DNA reads as TGTGCCAGCAGCTTGGTGTCGGCAAATGAGCAGTTCTTC.

The chain carries TRBV20-1 and TRBJ1-2; 8 bases line up with TRBD1. Germline V gene sequence: CDR1 DFQATT, CDR2 SNEGSKA (reference sequence). V lost 3 bases, J lost 4 bases, and 10 bases stayed unmatched. CDR3 length: 15 amino acids. CDR3 sequence reads: CSARRQDRVFYGYTF. CDR3 DNA: TGCAGTGCTAGGAGGCAGGACAGGGTGTTCTATGGCTACACCTTC.

This clonotype was counted a few times. The CDR3 DNA is TGTGCCACTAAAGGACCTGCTGATACGCAGTATTTT. Residues: CATKGPADTQYF. This rearrangement joins TRBV3-1 to TRBJ2-3, with D hard to call. Germline V gene lookup returns CDR1 LGHDT and CDR2 YNNKEL (reference sequence). The V end lost 10 bases, the J end lost 6 bases, and 14 bases lay between the germline ends. This CDR3 comprises 12 residues.

A few counts support this clonotype. The chain employs TRBV20-1 and TRBJ1-2; tentative D call: TRBD1 (5 bases). The length of the CDR3 is 12 residues. Germline V gene sequence: CDR1 DFQATT, CDR2 SNEGSKA (reference sequence). This CDR3 is CTGSQDNYGYTF. The CDR3 DNA follows: TGCACGGGCTCACAGGACAACTATGGCTACACCTTC.

J is TRBJ1-6 and V is TRBV5-1, with D tentatively TRBD1 (5 bases). Germline CDR1 is SGHRS and CDR2 is YFSETQ. The ends were cut back, 5 bases at V and 3 bases at J, with 12 bases in the middle. This CDR3 has 15 residues. In DNA form, the CDR3 reads TGCGCCAGCAGTTTCGACAGCGTCTATAATTCACCCCTCCACTTT. This encodes CASSFDSVYNSPLHF.

DNA of the CDR3: TGTGCCATCAGTGGGTTTCGTAGGGGGGGGTCGGGGAATGAGCAGTTCTTC. Its translation is CAISGFRRGGSGNEQFF. The chain has TRBV10-3 and TRBJ2-1; perhaps TRBD2 as D (7 bases). CDR3 length: 17 amino acids. V dropped 4 bases and J dropped 7 bases, with 23 bases sitting between them. Per germline, CDR1 ENHRY and CDR2 SYGVKD.

This clonotype was picked up a small number of times. The J gene is TRBJ2-5, the V gene TRBV5-1; 8 bases map to TRBD2. The ends lost 4 bases at V and 0 bases at J; junction bases unmatched: 11. CDR1 and CDR2 (germline): SGHRS, YFSETQ. The CDR3 sequence is 17 residues long. The CDR3 DNA sequence: TGCGCCAGCAGCGAGACGTGGAGCGGGAGCTACCAAGAGACCCAGTACTTC. It is translated as CASSETWSGSYQETQYF.

Here the CDR3 reads CASSQAGRNEKLFF. CDR3 DNA sequence: TGTGCCAGCAGCCAGGCAGGTCGGAATGAAAAACTGTTTTTT. V and J are TRBV3-1 and TRBJ1-4; D unresolved. V shed 3 bases and J shed 5 bases, with 10 bases lying between them. This CDR3 is 14 amino acids long. CDR1 and CDR2 (germline): LGHDT, YNNKEL (reference sequence).

This clonotype was seen more than once but under ten times. This chain links TRBV7-2 with TRBJ1-1; 7 nucleotides align to TRBD1. The CDR3 has 14 residues. Germline CDR1 and CDR2: SGHTA and FQGNSA. J was trimmed by 1 base and V by 3 bases; bases with no gene match: 2. The CDR3 loop is CASSFGTANTEAFF. CDR3 DNA sequence: TGTGCCAGCAGCTTCGGGACAGCGAACACTGAAGCTTTCTTT.

This sequence joins TRBV10-3 and TRBJ2-1; 13 bases agree with TRBD2. J was trimmed by 6 bases and V by 2 bases; bases with no gene match: 4. Germline V gene data show CDR1 as ENHRY and CDR2 as SYGVKD. The CDR3 runs 16 residues. The CDR3 here is CAISETTSGRGNEQFF. The CDR3 DNA reads TGTGCCATCAGTGAGACCACTAGCGGGAGGGGCAATGAGCAGTTCTTC.

This clonotype was observed a few times. CDR3 protein: CSAAPQQGTGELFF. The CDR3 nucleotides are TGCAGTGCTGCCCCCCAACAGGGCACCGGGGAGCTGTTTTTT. The chain recombines TRBV20-1 with TRBJ2-2; TRBD1 might be the D (6 bases). CDR3 length equals 14 residues. CDR1 and CDR2 from the germline V gene are DFQATT and SNEGSKA (reference sequence). Deletions cut 5 bases from V and 4 bases from J, with 14 bases between.

The chain combines TRBV21-1 with TRBJ1-5; the table's D call, TRBD1, has no DNA check behind it. TRBV21-1 corresponds to a pseudogene. The CDR3 is made up of 15 amino acids. Here the CDR3 DNA reads TGTGCCAGCAGCCAAACGACAGGGGTCCATCAGCCCCAGCATTTT. This encodes CASSQTTGVHQPQHF.

This clonotype was counted a few times. The CDR3, as DNA: TGTGCCAGCAGCTCGGGACAGTGGAACACTGAAGCTTTCTTT. Translation: CASSSGQWNTEAFF. The V gene is TRBV11-2, the J gene TRBJ1-1, with 7 bases aligning to TRBD1. CDR3 length: 14 amino acids. V was clipped by 4 bases and J by 1 base; unmatched bases: 3. Per the germline V gene, CDR1 is SGHAT and CDR2 is FQNNGV.

This sequence joins TRBV2 and TRBJ1-6; D might be TRBD1 (5 bases). This CDR3 is 13 amino acids long. CDR1 SNHLY and CDR2 FYNNEI come from the germline V gene. The V end lost 2 bases, the J end lost 8 bases, and 7 bases lay between the germline ends. The CDR3 nucleotides read TGTGCCAGCAGTGAATGGGGGGATTCACCCCTCCACTTT. Protein: CASSEWGDSPLHF.

Only a few counts were recorded for this clonotype. J is TRBJ2-7 and V is TRBV6-1; unclear D gene. The CDR3 runs to 13 residues. The V and J ends lost 6 bases and 2 bases respectively, with 11 bases between them. In germline, CDR1 is MNHNS, CDR2 SASEGT. CDR3 sequence (DNA): TGTGCCAGCAGCCGCGGTGGGCCCTACGAGCAGTACTTC. Translated: CASSRGGPYEQYF.

This clonotype was seen only a few times. The rearrangement uses TRBV20-1 and TRBJ2-7, with D maybe TRBD1 (6 bases). The CDR3 runs 15 residues. Trimming took 4 bases from V and 0 from J, leaving 16 bases between them. Germline V CDR1 and CDR2: DFQATT, SNEGSKA (reference sequence). CDR3 sequence: CSAKVRDKNSYEQYF. In DNA, the CDR3 is TGCAGTGCTAAAGTAAGGGACAAAAACTCCTACGAGCAGTACTTC.

This clonotype was detected only a few times. The chain joins TRBV11-2 to TRBJ2-2; D is ambiguous. The ends were cut back, 3 bases at V and 2 bases at J, with 10 bases in the middle. Germline CDR1 SGHAT, CDR2 FQNNGV. The CDR3 is 15 amino acids. CDR3 sequence reads: CASSFPLRNTGELFF. The CDR3 DNA sequence: TGTGCCAGCAGCTTCCCTCTCCGTAACACCGGGGAGCTGTTTTTT.